Listed here is a single TCR beta chain. These data come from a study of technical replicates of blood from a handful of donors. Germline lookup yields CDR1 SGHNT and CDR2 YYREEE (reference sequence). The CDR3 has 16 amino acids. V gave up 4 bases and J gave up 2 bases; unmatched junction bases: 6. Data came from immunoSEQ multiplex PCR; TCRdb stores just in-frame clones and leaves some out. The table includes just over 60,000 clones, about 90% detected once. The receptor's source is a human donor in good health. Some clones in this sample may be carry-over from other donors' samples. This chain connects TRBV5-4 to TRBJ2-5; 12 bases fit TRBD2. Sequencing input: PBMCs. The CDR3 DNA is TGTGCCAGCAGCCTAGGACTAGCGGGGCTACAAGAGACCCAGTACTTC. Its translation is CASSLGLAGLQETQYF.